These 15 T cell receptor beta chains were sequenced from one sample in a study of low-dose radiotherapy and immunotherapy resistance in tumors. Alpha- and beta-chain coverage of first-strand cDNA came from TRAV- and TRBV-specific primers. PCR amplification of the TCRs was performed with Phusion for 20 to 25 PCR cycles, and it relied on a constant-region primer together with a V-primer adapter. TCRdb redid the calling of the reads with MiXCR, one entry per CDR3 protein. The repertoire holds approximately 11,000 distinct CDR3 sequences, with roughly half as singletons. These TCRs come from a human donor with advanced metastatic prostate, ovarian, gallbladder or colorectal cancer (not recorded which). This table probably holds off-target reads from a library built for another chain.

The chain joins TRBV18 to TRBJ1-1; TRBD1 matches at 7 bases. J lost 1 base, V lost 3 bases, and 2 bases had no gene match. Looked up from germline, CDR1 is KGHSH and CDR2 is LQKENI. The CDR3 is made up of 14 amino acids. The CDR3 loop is CASSPDRSNTEAFF. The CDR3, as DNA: TGTGCCAGCTCACCGGACAGGTCGAACACTGAAGCTTTCTTT. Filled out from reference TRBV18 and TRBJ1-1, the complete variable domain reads NAGVMQNPRHLVRRRGQEARLRCSPMKGHSHVYWYRQLPEEGLKFMVYLQKENIIDESGMPKERFSAEFPKEGPSILRIQQVVRGDSAAYFCASSPDRSNTEAFFGQGTRLTVV.

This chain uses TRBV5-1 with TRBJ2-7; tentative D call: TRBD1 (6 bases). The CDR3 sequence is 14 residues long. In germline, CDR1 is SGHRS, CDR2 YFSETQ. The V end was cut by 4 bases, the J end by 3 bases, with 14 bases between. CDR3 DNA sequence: TGCGCCAGCAGCACCCGGGACACCCGCTACGAGCAGTACTTC. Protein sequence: CASSTRDTRYEQYF.

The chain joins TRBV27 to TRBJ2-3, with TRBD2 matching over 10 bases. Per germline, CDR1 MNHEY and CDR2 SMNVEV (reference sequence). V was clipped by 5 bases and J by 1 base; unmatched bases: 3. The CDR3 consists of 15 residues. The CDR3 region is CASSPGTSGTDTQYF. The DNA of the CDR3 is TGTGCCAGCAGTCCCGGGACTAGCGGCACAGATACGCAGTATTTT.

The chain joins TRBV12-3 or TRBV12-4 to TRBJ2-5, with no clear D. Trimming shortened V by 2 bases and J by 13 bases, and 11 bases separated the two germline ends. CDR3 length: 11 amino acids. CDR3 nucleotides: TGTGCCAGCAGTTTATATGAGGTTTTGTACTTC. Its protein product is CASSLYEVLYF.

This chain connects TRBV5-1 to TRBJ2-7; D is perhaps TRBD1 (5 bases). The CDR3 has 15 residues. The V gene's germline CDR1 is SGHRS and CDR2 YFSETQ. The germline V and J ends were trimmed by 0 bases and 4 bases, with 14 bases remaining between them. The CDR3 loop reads CASSLAGQGPYEQYF. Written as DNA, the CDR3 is TGCGCCAGCAGCTTGGCCGGACAAGGACCTTACGAGCAGTACTTC.

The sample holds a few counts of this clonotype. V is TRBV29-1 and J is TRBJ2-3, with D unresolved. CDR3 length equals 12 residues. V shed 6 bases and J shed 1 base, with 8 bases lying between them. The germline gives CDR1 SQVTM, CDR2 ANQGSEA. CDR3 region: CSVSDGTDTQYF. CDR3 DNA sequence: TGCAGCGTGTCGGATGGCACAGATACGCAGTATTTT.

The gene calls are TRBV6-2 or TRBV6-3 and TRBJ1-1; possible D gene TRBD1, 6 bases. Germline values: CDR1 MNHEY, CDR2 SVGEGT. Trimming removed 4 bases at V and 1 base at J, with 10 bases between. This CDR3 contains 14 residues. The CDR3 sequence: CASSSQGGNTEAFF. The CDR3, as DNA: TGTGCCAGCAGTTCACAGGGAGGGAACACTGAAGCTTTCTTT.

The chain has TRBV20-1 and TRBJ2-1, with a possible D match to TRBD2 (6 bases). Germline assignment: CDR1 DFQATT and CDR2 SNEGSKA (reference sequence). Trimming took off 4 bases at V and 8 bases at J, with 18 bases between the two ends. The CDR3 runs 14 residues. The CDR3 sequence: CSANNRGRGDEQFF. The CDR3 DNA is TGCAGTGCTAATAACCGGGGGAGAGGCGATGAGCAGTTCTTC.

Here the CDR3 DNA reads TGTGCCACCGGGGACGCGAGGGATGCAGATACGCAGTATTTT. Its translation: CATGDARDADTQYF. The chain employs TRBV7-3 and TRBJ2-3; D tentatively reads TRBD1 or TRBD2 (5 bases each). There are 14 residues in the CDR3. Trimming removed 10 bases from V and 4 bases from J, with 18 bases in between. CDR1 SGHTA and CDR2 FQGTGA come from the germline V gene.

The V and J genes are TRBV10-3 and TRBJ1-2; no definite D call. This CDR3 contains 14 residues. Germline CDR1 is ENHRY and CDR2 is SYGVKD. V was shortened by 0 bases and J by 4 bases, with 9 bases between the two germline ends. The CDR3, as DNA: TGTGCCATCAGTGAGTCGAGTCAGCGCTATGGCTACACCTTC. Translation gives CAISESSQRYGYTF.

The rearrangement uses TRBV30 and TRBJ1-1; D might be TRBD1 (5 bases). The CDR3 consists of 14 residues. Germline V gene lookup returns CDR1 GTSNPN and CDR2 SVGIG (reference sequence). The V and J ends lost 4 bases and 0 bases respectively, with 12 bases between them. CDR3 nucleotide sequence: TGTGCCTGGAAGTCCGGGACCTTGAACACTGAAGCTTTCTTT. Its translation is CAWKSGTLNTEAFF.

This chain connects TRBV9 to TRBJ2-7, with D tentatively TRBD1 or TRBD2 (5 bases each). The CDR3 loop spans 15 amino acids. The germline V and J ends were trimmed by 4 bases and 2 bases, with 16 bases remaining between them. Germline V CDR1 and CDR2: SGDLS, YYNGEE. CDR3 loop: CASSPRDRNAYEQYF. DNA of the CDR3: TGTGCCAGCAGCCCGAGGGACCGAAATGCCTACGAGCAGTACTTC.

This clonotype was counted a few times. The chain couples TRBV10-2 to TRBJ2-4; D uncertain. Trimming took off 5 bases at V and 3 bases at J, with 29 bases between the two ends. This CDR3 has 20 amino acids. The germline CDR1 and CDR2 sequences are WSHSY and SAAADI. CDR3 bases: TGCGCCAGCAGTTCCCCGTGGTTTCGGTCCCTTTCCTTGCACAAAAACATTCAGTACTTC. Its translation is CASSSPWFRSLSLHKNIQYF.

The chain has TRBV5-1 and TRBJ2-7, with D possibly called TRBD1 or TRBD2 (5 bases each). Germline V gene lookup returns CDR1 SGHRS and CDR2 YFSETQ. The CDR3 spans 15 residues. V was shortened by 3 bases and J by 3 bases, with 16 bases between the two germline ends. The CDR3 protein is CASSSDQGSVYEQYF. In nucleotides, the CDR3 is TGCGCCAGCAGCTCCGACCAGGGTAGCGTCTACGAGCAGTACTTC.

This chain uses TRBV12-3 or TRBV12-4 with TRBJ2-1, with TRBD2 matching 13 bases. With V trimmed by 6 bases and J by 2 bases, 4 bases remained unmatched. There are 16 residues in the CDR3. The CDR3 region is CASSPGLAGTYNEQFF. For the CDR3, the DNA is TGTGCCAGCAGCCCGGGACTAGCGGGAACCTACAATGAGCAGTTCTTC.